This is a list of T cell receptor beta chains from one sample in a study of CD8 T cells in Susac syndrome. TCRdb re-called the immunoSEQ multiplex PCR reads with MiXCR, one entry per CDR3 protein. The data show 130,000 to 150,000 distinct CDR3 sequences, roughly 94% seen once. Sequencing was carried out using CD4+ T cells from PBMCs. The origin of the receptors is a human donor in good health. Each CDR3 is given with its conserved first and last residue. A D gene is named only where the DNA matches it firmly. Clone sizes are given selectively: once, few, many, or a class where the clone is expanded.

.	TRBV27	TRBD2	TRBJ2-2	TGTGCCAGCAGTCTAGCGGGTCCGAACACCGGGGAGCTGTTTTTT	CASSLAGPNTGELFF
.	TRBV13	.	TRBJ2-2	TGTGCCAGCAGCCCGGGGGGCCGAGGATGGGAGCTGTTTTTT	CASSPGGRGWELFF
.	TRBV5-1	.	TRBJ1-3	TGCGCCAGCAGCTTGATAGGAAACTCTGGAAACACCATATATTTT	CASSLIGNSGNTIYF
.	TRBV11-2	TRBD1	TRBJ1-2	TGTGCCAGCAGCTTTGGACAGGGGTTTCGTGGCTACACCTTC	CASSFGQGFRGYTF
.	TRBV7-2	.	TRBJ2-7	TGTGCCAGCAGCCGAAGGGACAAGCCCTACGAGCAGTACTTC	CASSRRDKPYEQYF
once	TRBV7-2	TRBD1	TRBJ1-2	TGTGCCCTAACCGGACAGGGAGCTAACTATGGCTACACCTTC	CALTGQGANYGYTF
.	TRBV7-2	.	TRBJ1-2	TGTGCCAGCAGCTCCCAAGGGTTACTTAACTATGGCTACACCTTC	CASSSQGLLNYGYTF
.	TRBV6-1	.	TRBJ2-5	TGTGCCAGCACCAAAGGACAGAAAGAGACCCAGTACTTC	CASTKGQKETQYF
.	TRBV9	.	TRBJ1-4	TGTGCCAGCAGCGTAGATCCAGGGGTGAAACTGTTTTTT	CASSVDPGVKLFF
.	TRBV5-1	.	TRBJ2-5	TGCGCCAGCAGCTTGTCCTGGGTATTTTCGGAAAAGACCCAGTACTTC	CASSLSWVFSEKTQYF
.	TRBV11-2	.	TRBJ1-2	TGTGCCAGCAGCTTAAGGGAGGCCTATGGCTACACCTTC	CASSLREAYGYTF
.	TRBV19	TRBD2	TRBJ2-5	TGTGCCAGTTCGGAGGGAGGGCAGGAGACCCAGTACTTC	CASSEGGQETQYF
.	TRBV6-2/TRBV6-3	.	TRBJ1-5	TGTGCCAGCAGTTACTCGGCCCCACCCCCCAGGCCCCAGCATTTT	CASSYSAPPPRPQHF
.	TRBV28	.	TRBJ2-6	TGTGCCAGCAGTTTAGTTGGGGCCAACGTCCTGACTTTC	CASSLVGANVLTF
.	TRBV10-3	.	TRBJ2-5	TGTGCCATCAGTGAGTACGGCCAAGAGACCCAGTACTTC	CAISEYGQETQYF
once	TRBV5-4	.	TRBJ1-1	TGTGCCAGCAGCTTGGCCGCTCAGCAAACTGAAGCTTTCTTT	CASSLAAQQTEAFF
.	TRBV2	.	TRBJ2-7	TGTGCCAGCAGTCGGCAGGTTATCTACGAGCAGTACTTC	CASSRQVIYEQYF
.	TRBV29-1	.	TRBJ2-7	TGCAGCGTTGCTGGGCGGGCCTACGAGCAGTACTTC	CSVAGRAYEQYF
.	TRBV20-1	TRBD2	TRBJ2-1	TGCAGTGCTATACGGACTAGCGGGAGTGGCACTGAGCAGTTCTTC	CSAIRTSGSGTEQFF
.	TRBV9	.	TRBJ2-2	TGTGCCAGCAGCTCCAGGACTGGCACCGGGGAGCTGTTTTTT	CASSSRTGTGELFF
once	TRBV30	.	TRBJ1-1	TGTGCCTGGAGTGGAAGTGGGTGGGGGAACACTGAAGCTTTCTTT	CAWSGSGWGNTEAFF
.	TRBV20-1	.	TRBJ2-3	TGCAGTGCTTGGCCCCAGGGAGTCCTGAATACGCAGTATTTT	CSAWPQGVLNTQYF
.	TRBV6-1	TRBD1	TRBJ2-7	TGTGCCAGCAGTCGGGGACAGCGCACCTACGAGCAGTACTTC	CASSRGQRTYEQYF
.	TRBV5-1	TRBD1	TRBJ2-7	TGCGCCAGCAGCTCGACAGGGGTCGAAGACGAGCAGTACTTC	CASSSTGVEDEQYF
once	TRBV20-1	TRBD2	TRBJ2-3	TGCAGTGCTGGGGTCCCTAGCGGGAGGGGCACAGATACGCAGTATTTT	CSAGVPSGRGTDTQYF
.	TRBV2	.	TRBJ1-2	TGTGCCAGCAGGGGTTTGATTGCAGGAGGATATGGCTACACCTTC	CASRGLIAGGYGYTF
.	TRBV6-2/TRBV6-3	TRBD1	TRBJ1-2	TGTGCCAGCACCACGGGGACAGGGGTGTCTGGCTACACCTTC	CASTTGTGVSGYTF
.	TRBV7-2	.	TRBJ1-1	TGTGCCAGCACCCTAAAAATAAACAGGGATTGGGTGAACACTGAAGCTTTCTTT	CASTLKINRDWVNTEAFF
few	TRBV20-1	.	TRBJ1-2	TGCAGTGCTCCAAACTATGGCTACACCTTC	CSAPNYGYTF